The following is a T cell receptor (beta chain) sequence with its context. Antigen: not known. Germline CDR1 LGHNA, CDR2 YNFKEQ. Trimming removed 4 bases from V and 3 bases from J; junction bases left unmatched: 5. This CDR3 is built from 14 residues. The data were taken from a study of PD-1 blockade in classical Hodgkin lymphoma. Study findings and constraints: It was among complete responders that baseline diversity resembled that of newly diagnosed patients. Relapsed/refractory patients reportedly had the lowest baseline TCR diversity, below newly diagnosed patients, who were below healthy donors.

Sequencing used immunoSEQ multiplex PCR; TCRdb keeps in-frame clones, though not all of them. This sample yields fewer than 25,000 clones, of which 65% to 80% are seen a single time; 25% to 30% belongs to the top ten. Time point defined: cycle 4 day 1 (C4D1), after less than seven weeks of nivolumab. Following autologous stem cell transplantation, relapse occurred in every patient, and exposure to brentuximab vedotin varied. The chain uses TRBV4-2 and TRBJ2-7, with 8 nucleotides matching TRBD2. The sample was peripheral blood mononuclear cells (PBMCs), taken before the fourth cycle of nivolumab. The sequence was collected from a human donor with classical Hodgkin lymphoma. The CDR3 DNA reads TGTGCCAGCAGCCCCGGGACTAGTATCTACGAGCAGTACTTC. Translation gives CASSPGTSIYEQYF.